Listed here are 11 T cell receptor beta chains from one sample, sequenced in a study of post-analysis software for immune sequencing data. Findings of the study overall: About five TRBV segments, including TRBV5-6, TRBV5-1 and TRBV20-1, were more frequent in patients than controls.

Every TCR beta cDNA library bore unique molecular identifiers. TCRdb re-analysed the PCR reads in MiXCR, keeping a single row per CDR3 protein. This table has about 800,000 distinct CDR3 sequences, 30% appearing once. These receptors are not linked to any known antigen. Sequenced material: blood. Receptors were obtained from a girl aged 5 to 17 with multiple sclerosis.

The chain uses TRBV6-5 and TRBJ2-7; D is unclear. This CDR3 region has 13 residues. Trimming cost V 2 bases and J 5 bases, with 10 bases left between them. Germline V gene lookup returns CDR1 MNHEY and CDR2 SVGAGI. The CDR3 region is CASSYLSLHEQYF. The CDR3 coding sequence is TGTGCCAGCAGTTACCTTAGCCTCCACGAGCAGTACTTC.

V usage is TRBV12-3 or TRBV12-4 and J usage is TRBJ1-2; no clear D gene. CDR3 length: 15 amino acids. V was trimmed by 0 bases and J by 1 base, leaving 9 bases between them. The CDR3 DNA sequence: TGTGCCAGCAGTTTAGCACCGAGACATAACTATGGCTACACCTTC. Its protein is CASSLAPRHNYGYTF.

This clonotype came up a few times. The rearrangement links TRBV7-2 to TRBJ2-5; 7 bases are a match to TRBD2. V lost 5 bases to trimming and J lost 5 bases; unmatched junction nucleotides: 11. The CDR3 sequence is 15 residues long. Germline loops: CDR1 SGHTA, CDR2 FQGNSA. CDR3: CASSPQDGRGETQYF. The CDR3 bases are TGTGCCAGCAGCCCACAAGATGGGCGGGGGGAGACCCAGTACTTC.

The chain couples TRBV12-3 or TRBV12-4 to TRBJ1-1; 8 bases are shared with TRBD1. V gave up 8 bases and J gave up 4 bases; unmatched junction bases: 9. The CDR3 consists of 14 residues. The CDR3 nucleotides are TGTGCCAGCGGTGACAGGGGCGCGGGCACTGAAGCTTTCTTT. It is translated as CASGDRGAGTEAFF.

Notes on this clonotype: The junction differs from germline at one of its ends, possibly a read error. The chain employs TRBV4-3 and TRBJ1-2; D is unclear. Germline V CDR1 and CDR2: LGHNA, YSLEER. This CDR3 region has 15 residues. The CDR3 sequence is CTSSQEWHPRDGYTF. DNA for the CDR3: TGCACCAGCAGCCAAGAGTGGCACCCTAGAGATGGCTACACCTTC.

A note on this clonotype: The junction differs from germline at one of its ends, possibly a read error. The rearrangement joins TRBV27 to TRBJ2-4; perhaps D is TRBD1 or TRBD2 (5 bases each). CDR1 and CDR2 (germline): MNHEY, SMNVEV (reference sequence). The CDR3 length is 15 residues. CDR3 in DNA: TGTGTCAGCAGTTTTGAGGGGCTTGACAAAAACATTCAGTACTTC. Translating it yields CVSSFEGLDKNIQYF.

Only a few counts were recorded for this clonotype. The CDR3 region is CAISEDRTNYGYTF. The CDR3 region has the DNA TGTGCCATCAGTGAGGACAGGACGAACTATGGCTACACCTTC. The chain recombines TRBV10-3 with TRBJ1-2, with TRBD1 as a possible D gene (6 bases). The CDR3 extends over 14 amino acids. With 2 bases removed from V and 2 bases from J, the gap between germline ends came to 9 bases. Germline V gene sequence: CDR1 ENHRY, CDR2 SYGVKD.

This clonotype has a handful of counts. V usage is TRBV6-6 and J usage is TRBJ2-5; 10 bases are a match to TRBD2. Germline V lookup: CDR1 MNHNY, CDR2 SVGAGI (reference sequence). J lost 5 bases, V lost 2 bases, and 8 bases had no gene match. The CDR3 consists of 16 residues. The CDR3 loop is CASSYPAGGPPETQYF. The CDR3 DNA follows: TGTGCCAGCAGTTACCCAGCGGGAGGGCCCCCCGAGACCCAGTACTTC.

A word on this clonotype: The CDR3 does not end in the conserved phenylalanine or tryptophan, so this is likely a read error. The CDR3 DNA reads as TGTGCCAGCAGTTACGGGGGTGAAAGGGGAAAAGAGACCCAGTACGTC. Its protein is CASSYGGERGKETQYV. This sequence joins TRBV6-5 and TRBJ2-5; either TRBD1 or TRBD2 may supply D (5 bases each). CDR1 MNHEY and CDR2 SVGAGI come from the germline V gene. V gave up 2 bases and J gave up 3 bases, with 16 bases separating them. The CDR3 extends over 16 amino acids.

This clonotype was recorded a few times. The chain is built from TRBV12-3 or TRBV12-4 and TRBJ1-4, with D maybe TRBD1 (5 bases). V dropped 6 bases and J dropped 5 bases, with 13 bases sitting between them. The CDR3 totals 14 residues. The CDR3 coding sequence is TGTGCCAGCAGGGTCGGGACGGTGAATGAAAAACTGTTTTTT. Protein sequence: CASRVGTVNEKLFF.

The V gene is TRBV20-1, the J gene TRBJ2-1; the D is unclear. The CDR3 contains 10 residues. Germline lookup yields CDR1 DFQATT and CDR2 SNEGSKA (reference sequence). V was pared by 6 bases and J by 9 bases, with 9 bases between. CDR3 in amino acids: CSAPSVEQFF. The DNA for the CDR3 is TGCAGTGCCCCTTCAGTTGAGCAGTTCTTC.